This TCR beta chain was captured in a study of T cells in localized non-small cell lung cancer. Study-level findings and limits: Patients showing higher blood T cell density tended to see longer overall survival. Uninvolved adjacent lung showed peak T cell clonality, exceeding tumor. In adjacent lung, a median roughly 57 of the top 100 tumor clones were found.

CDR3 length: 13 amino acids. The V gene end was trimmed by 4 bases and the J gene end by 3 bases; junction bases not matched to a gene: 1. Looked up from germline, CDR1 is SGHRS and CDR2 is YFSETQ. This clone was seen more than once but under ten times. The antigen remains undetermined. Measured with immunoSEQ multiplex PCR; TCRdb has only the in-frame clones, and not every one. This table holds tens of thousands of clones, around nine tenths found once. The receptor was derived from a woman aged 40 to 75 with stage I lung adenocarcinoma. The rearrangement links TRBV5-1 to TRBJ1-1, with TRBD1 matching 9 bases. The source material was peripheral blood, sampled before any cancer treatment. CDR3 in amino acids: CASSRTGDTEAFF. The CDR3 DNA sequence: TGCGCCAGCAGCAGGACAGGGGACACTGAAGCTTTCTTT.